This T cell receptor beta chain was captured by sequencing in a study of T cell repertoires in cytomegalovirus infection. Turning to the study itself: It was the public TCR beta signatures that indicated both CMV infection and matching HLA type.

TCRdb processed the reads anew with MiXCR; each CDR3 protein has one entry. Counted here are roughly 280,000 distinct CDR3 sequences, approximately 9% occurring once; the ten biggest clones make up approximately 15%. In regard to this clonotype: Its antigen is undetermined.

General observations from the study: In two of eight donors, the top clonotype was HLA-C-restricted CMV-specific. Frequencies of public TCR beta families were cumulated, and this identified carriers of CMV plus the relevant HLA.

V was pared by 7 bases and J by 0 bases, with 10 bases between. This CDR3 contains 13 residues. CDR1 is LNHDA and CDR2 is SQIVND in the germline V gene (reference sequence). The sequence was obtained from a human donor in good health (CMV status not recorded). Some clones in this sample may be carry-over from other donors' samples. The gene calls are TRBV19 and TRBJ2-7; the D is unclear. What was sequenced was PBMCs. In nucleotides, the CDR3 is TGTGCCAGTACGGAGACACACTCCTACGAGCAGTACTTC. Its translation: CASTETHSYEQYF.